This T cell receptor beta chain was captured in a study of cytomegalovirus exposure and HLA in healthy donors. With 60 Vbeta and 13 Jbeta primers, the PCR was carried out. Sequencing was performed with immunoSEQ multiplex PCR; in TCRdb, only in-frame clones are kept and a portion is missing. Of under 45,000 clones in the sample, more than 80% were seen once. Per the germline V gene, CDR1 is GTSNPN and CDR2 is SVGIG (reference sequence). V lost 4 bases, J lost 1 base, and 4 bases stayed unmatched. The CDR3 length is 15 residues. The chain has TRBV30 and TRBJ2-1; 10 bases are shared with TRBD2. Sequenced sample: PBMCs. This TCR derives from a male donor in good health and CMV-seronegative. The CDR3 bases are TGTGCCTGGATAGCGGGGGGTTTATCCTACAATGAGCAGTTCTTC. The encoded protein is CAWIAGGLSYNEQFF.